A single sample is the source of the 17 T cell receptor beta chains below, sequenced in a study of blood T cells in healthy people across ages. Primed by a sample-barcoded 5' primer and a J-beta primer mix, a second PCR proceeded for about 6 to 11 cycles. TCRdb processed the 5' RACE reads anew with MiXCR; each CDR3 protein has one entry. The repertoire includes about 1.4 million distinct CDR3 sequences, around 55% of them detected once, and roughly 6.3% sits in the top ten. Sequences were obtained from blood. Source of these receptors: a man aged 18 to 30 in good health.

This clonotype has a single count. It may be a read error: a sequence one base away is much more abundant. This chain connects TRBV7-9 to TRBJ2-5; 7 bases are shared with TRBD2. The CDR3 sequence is 13 residues long. Germline CDR1 SEHNR, CDR2 FQNEAQ (reference sequence). The CDR3 loop is CASSRDYQGTQYF. The CDR3 nucleotides are TGTGCCAGCAGCCGGGACTACCAAGGGACCCAGTACTTC.

This clonotype has just a few counts. This rearrangement joins TRBV12-3 or TRBV12-4 to TRBJ2-7; 10 bases map to TRBD1. This CDR3 has 18 residues. Germline trimming cut 6 bases from V and 5 bases from J; bases unmatched to any gene: 19. The CDR3 DNA follows: TGTGCCAGCAGCCAGATTGGGGGAAAAGGGACAGGGGACAACGAGCAGTACTTC. It specifies CASSQIGGKGTGDNEQYF.

This clonotype was counted a few times. The rearrangement links TRBV14 to TRBJ2-5; D is possibly TRBD2 (5 bases). In germline, CDR1 is SGHDN, CDR2 FVKESK. Trimming took off 2 bases at V and 0 bases at J, with 7 bases between the two ends. This CDR3 spans 14 amino acids. The CDR3 DNA sequence: TGTGCCAGCAGCCAACGAGGGTACCAAGAGACCCAGTACTTC. Amino acid sequence: CASSQRGYQETQYF.

This clonotype was recorded a few times. The rearrangement joins TRBV4-3 to TRBJ2-7; 10 nucleotides align to TRBD1. V was pared by 5 bases and J by 3 bases, with 7 bases of the junction left unmatched. Germline CDR1 is LGHNA and CDR2 is YSLEER. CDR3 length equals 15 residues. CDR3 DNA sequence: TGCGCCAGCAGCTCAAGGGACAGGGGTGGCTACGAGCAGTACTTC. Translation gives CASSSRDRGGYEQYF.

V gene TRBV30 combines with J gene TRBJ2-1; TRBD1 agrees at 7 bases. J gave up 8 bases and V 6 bases, and 16 bases lay outside the gene matches. The CDR3 contains 15 residues. The germline V gene has CDR1 GTSNPN and CDR2 SVGIG (reference sequence). The CDR3: CACQGLYTGADEQFF. The CDR3 coding sequence is TGTGCCTGCCAAGGATTATATACAGGGGCGGATGAGCAGTTCTTC.

V usage is TRBV27 and J usage is TRBJ2-7; no clear D. CDR1 MNHEY and CDR2 SMNVEV come from the germline V gene (reference sequence). V shed 2 bases and J shed 2 bases, with 7 bases lying between them. CDR3 size: 13 residues. CDR3 in DNA: TGTGCCAGCAGTTTAACGGCACCCTACGAGCAGTACTTC. Its protein product is CASSLTAPYEQYF.

This clonotype was detected only once. The V gene is TRBV7-9, the J gene TRBJ2-1; perhaps TRBD2 as D (5 bases). V was pared by 4 bases and J by 6 bases, with 22 bases between. Germline assignment: CDR1 SEHNR and CDR2 FQNEAQ (reference sequence). This CDR3 has 17 amino acids. The CDR3 DNA reads as TGTGCCAGCAGCTCCCACCGGACTGACTGGAATGGCAATGAGCAGTTCTTC. It yields the protein CASSSHRTDWNGNEQFF.

The table lists this clonotype with a few counts. J is TRBJ2-1 and V is TRBV20-1, with TRBD2 matching over 10 bases. The end of the DNA is better explained by TRBJ2-7, so the J call may be wrong. This CDR3 region has 17 residues. CDR1 is DFQATT, CDR2 SNEGSKA, per germline (reference sequence). CDR3 DNA: TGCAGTGCGGGAAAGCCTAGCGGGGGTCGCCTTGGGGATGAGCAGTACTTC. Translation: CSAGKPSGGRLGDEQYF.

The V and J genes are TRBV2 and TRBJ2-1; D remains ambiguous. This CDR3 contains 15 residues. The germline V gene encodes CDR1 SNHLY and CDR2 FYNNEI. V was cut by 4 bases and J by 1 base, with 11 bases left in between. For the CDR3, the DNA is TGTGCCAGCAGTGTTTGGGCGGAATCCTACAATGAGCAGTTCTTC. It yields the protein CASSVWAESYNEQFF.

The gene calls are TRBV4-1 and TRBJ1-5; D is uncertain. Germline V gene lookup returns CDR1 MGHRA and CDR2 YSYEKL. This CDR3 has 13 residues. V shed 4 bases and J shed 9 bases, with 13 bases lying between them. The CDR3 sequence is CASSRYDYRPQHF. CDR3 sequence (DNA): TGCGCCAGCAGCCGGTACGATTATCGGCCCCAGCATTTT.

The chain has TRBV7-6 and TRBJ2-3; D uncertain. Germline lookup yields CDR1 SGHVS and CDR2 FNYEAQ. Between the trimmed V and J ends, which lost 3 bases and 5 bases, there was a span of 12 bases. The CDR3 has 14 residues. CDR3 nucleotides: TGTGCCAGCAGCTTCCGGTCGGGCGAAGATACGCAGTATTTT. Protein sequence: CASSFRSGEDTQYF. Full variable domain (outside the CDR3, taken from reference TRBV7-6 and TRBJ2-3): GAGVSQSPRYKVTKRGQDVALRCDPISGHVSLYWYRQALGQGPEFLTYFNYEAQQDKSGLPNDRFSAERPEGSISTLTIQRTEQRDSAMYRCASSFRSGEDTQYFGPGTRLTVL.

The J gene is TRBJ2-1, the V gene TRBV11-3; 9 positions match TRBD2. The CDR3 covers 15 residues. Germline V gene sequence: CDR1 SGHNT, CDR2 YENEEA. The J segment lost 4 bases and the V segment lost 5 bases, leaving 6 bases of the junction unmatched. The CDR3 DNA reads as TGTGCCAGCAGCCCAGGACTAGCGATTTACAATGAGCAGTTCTTC. This codes for CASSPGLAIYNEQFF.

V usage is TRBV5-6 and J usage is TRBJ1-1, with D hard to call. Between the trimmed V and J ends, which lost 2 bases and 8 bases, there was a span of 10 bases. This CDR3 contains 12 residues. CDR1 is SGHDT, CDR2 YYEEEE, per germline. The CDR3 DNA sequence: TGTGCCAGCAGCTTAAACGGAGGAGAAGCTTTCTTT. It translates to CASSLNGGEAFF.

A note on this clonotype: Relative to the germline gene, one junction end is altered; a read error may explain this. V usage is TRBV13 and J usage is TRBJ2-2; D call uncertain. The CDR3 totals 16 residues. In germline, CDR1 is PRHDT, CDR2 FYEKMQ (reference sequence). The CDR3 DNA is TGTGCTAGCAGCTTCCAAGGACGCACATTTTCCGGGGAGCTGTTTTTT. This translates into CASSFQGRTFSGELFF.

The chain couples TRBV11-2 to TRBJ2-1; D may be TRBD2 (5 bases). With 5 bases removed from V and 8 bases from J, the gap between germline ends came to 16 bases. The CDR3 is 14 residues long. Germline V CDR1 and CDR2: SGHAT, FQNNGV. CDR3 sequence (DNA): TGTGCCAGCAGCGTAGTGCGGAGGTGGGATGAGCAGTTCTTC. This codes for CASSVVRRWDEQFF.

CDR3 sequence reads: CSPGPSYEQYF. In DNA, the CDR3 is TGCAGTCCGGGACCTTCCTACGAGCAGTACTTC. The chain employs TRBV20-1 and TRBJ2-7, with D perhaps being TRBD1 or TRBD2 (5 bases each). This CDR3 is built from 11 residues. V was cut by 8 bases and J by 1 base, with 9 bases left in between. Germline V gene sequence: CDR1 DFQATT, CDR2 SNEGSKA (reference sequence).

There are a few counts of this clonotype. The chain uses TRBV11-2 and TRBJ1-1; the D is unclear. Germline V gene sequence: CDR1 SGHAT, CDR2 FQNNGV. V dropped 1 base and J dropped 0 bases, with 21 bases sitting between them. The CDR3 contains 19 residues. The CDR3: CASSLVAHPGGNLNTEAFF. In DNA form, the CDR3 reads TGTGCCAGCAGCTTAGTTGCCCACCCCGGCGGGAATCTGAACACTGAAGCTTTCTTT.